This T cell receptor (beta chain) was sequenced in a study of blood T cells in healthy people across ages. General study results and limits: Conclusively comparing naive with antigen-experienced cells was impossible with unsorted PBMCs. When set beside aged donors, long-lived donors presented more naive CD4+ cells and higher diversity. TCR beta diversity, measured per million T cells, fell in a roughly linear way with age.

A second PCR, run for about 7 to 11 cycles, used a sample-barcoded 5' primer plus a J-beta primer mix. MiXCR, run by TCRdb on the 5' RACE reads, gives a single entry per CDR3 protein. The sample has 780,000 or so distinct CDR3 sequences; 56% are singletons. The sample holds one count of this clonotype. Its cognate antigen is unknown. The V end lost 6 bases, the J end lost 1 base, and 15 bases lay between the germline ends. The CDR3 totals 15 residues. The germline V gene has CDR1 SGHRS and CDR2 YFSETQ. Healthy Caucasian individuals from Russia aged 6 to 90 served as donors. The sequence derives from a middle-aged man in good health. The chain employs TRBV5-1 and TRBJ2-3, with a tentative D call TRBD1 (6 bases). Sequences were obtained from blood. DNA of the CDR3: TGCGCCAGCAAGGACAGCCGTCGTGGCACAGATACGCAGTATTTT. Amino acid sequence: CASKDSRRGTDTQYF.